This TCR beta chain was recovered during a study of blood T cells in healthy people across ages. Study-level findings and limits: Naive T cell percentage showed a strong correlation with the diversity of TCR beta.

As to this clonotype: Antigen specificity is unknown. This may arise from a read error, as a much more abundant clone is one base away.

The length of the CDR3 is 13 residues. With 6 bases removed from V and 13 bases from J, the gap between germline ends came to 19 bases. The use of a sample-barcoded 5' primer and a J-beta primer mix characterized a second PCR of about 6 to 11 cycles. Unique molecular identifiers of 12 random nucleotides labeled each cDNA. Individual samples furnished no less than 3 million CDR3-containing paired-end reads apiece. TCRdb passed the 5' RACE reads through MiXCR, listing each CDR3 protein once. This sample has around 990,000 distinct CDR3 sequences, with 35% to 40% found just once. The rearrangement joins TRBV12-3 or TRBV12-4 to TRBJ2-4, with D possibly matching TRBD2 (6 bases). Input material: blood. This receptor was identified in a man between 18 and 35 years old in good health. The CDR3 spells CASSRGGNNEQYF. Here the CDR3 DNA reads TGTGCCAGCAGCCGAGGAGGGAACAATGAGCAGTACTTC.